Presented here are 30 T cell receptor beta chains from one specimen sequenced in a study of blood T cell repertoires in COVID-19. The table came from immunoSEQ multiplex PCR; TCRdb's copy has only in-frame clones and leaves some out. The table shows some 130,000 clones, with nearly 70% occurring only once. Sequencing input: peripheral blood. The receptors derive from a woman between 70 and 85 years old with acute or convalescent COVID-19.

V is TRBV4-2 and J is TRBJ1-6; 7 nucleotides agree with TRBD1. The junction had 5 bases not matched to a gene; V was cut back by 1 base and J by 5 bases. The CDR3 spans 16 residues. CDR1 is LGHNA and CDR2 is YNFKEQ in the germline V gene. The CDR3 nucleotides read TGTGCCAGCAGCCAAGTATGGACAGGCAATAATTCACCCCTCCACTTT. Protein product: CASSQVWTGNNSPLHF.

The rearrangement joins TRBV29-1 to TRBJ1-5; TRBD1 matches at 9 bases. Trimming cost V 6 bases and J 3 bases; bases outside gene matches: 6. Germline V gives CDR1 SQVTM, CDR2 ANQGSEA. The CDR3 extends over 14 amino acids. In nucleotides, the CDR3 is TGCAGCGTAGCCGGGACAGGGTTCAATCAGCCCCAGCATTTT. This gives the protein CSVAGTGFNQPQHF.

Details on this clone: The same CDR3 arises from other DNA sequences in this sample as well. Written as DNA, the CDR3 is TGTGCCAGTAGTGCTCAGGGAGGCACTGAAGCTTTCTTT. This encodes CASSAQGGTEAFF. This chain joins TRBV19 and TRBJ1-1; perhaps TRBD1 as D (5 bases). V lost 5 bases to trimming and J lost 4 bases, with 11 bases between them. This CDR3 comprises 13 residues. The germline CDR1 and CDR2 sequences are LNHDA and SQIVND (reference sequence).

The rearrangement uses TRBV11-2 and TRBJ2-7, with TRBD2 as a possible D gene (6 bases). Germline V gene data show CDR1 as SGHAT and CDR2 as FQNNGV. Between the trimmed V and J ends, which lost 4 bases and 2 bases, there was a span of 15 bases. The CDR3 runs to 15 residues. CDR3 region: CASSSGLGVTYEQYF. The CDR3 coding sequence is TGTGCCAGCAGCTCGGGACTGGGGGTAACCTACGAGCAGTACTTC.

V and J are TRBV6-2 or TRBV6-3 and TRBJ2-1; 14 nucleotides match TRBD2. V was pared by 6 bases and J by 7 bases, with 8 bases of the junction left unmatched. The CDR3 spans 16 residues. Germline lookup yields CDR1 MNHEY and CDR2 SVGEGT. DNA for the CDR3: TGTGCCAGCAGCCGTGGACTAGCGGGAGGCGATAATGAGCAGTTCTTC. This gives the protein CASSRGLAGGDNEQFF.

This clone showed up many times. The chain recombines TRBV9 with TRBJ2-2; 7 nucleotides match TRBD2. Per germline, CDR1 SGDLS and CDR2 YYNGEE. The ends lost 4 bases at V and 0 bases at J; junction bases unmatched: 3. The CDR3 sequence is 15 residues long. CDR3 region: CASSSGTTNTGELFF. CDR3 coding DNA: TGTGCCAGCAGCTCCGGGACTACGAACACCGGGGAGCTGTTTTTT.

The chain has TRBV3-1 (or the pseudogene TRBV3-2) and TRBJ1-3; no reliable D call. This CDR3 is built from 18 residues. Trimming removed 0 bases from V and 0 bases from J, with 15 bases in between. CDR1 is LGHDT and CDR2 is YNNKEL in the germline V gene (reference sequence). CDR3 sequence: CASSQDPVTENSGNTIYF. Here the CDR3 DNA reads TGTGCCAGCAGCCAAGATCCTGTGACGGAGAACTCTGGAAACACCATATATTTT.

The CDR3 DNA reads TGTGCCAGCAGCCCCCAGACAGGGGGCGACCCTGGAAACACCATATATTTT. Residues: CASSPQTGGDPGNTIYF. The V and J genes are TRBV11-2 and TRBJ1-3, with 10 bases that match TRBD1. The V and J ends lost 5 bases and 2 bases, in that order; junction bases with no gene match: 9. The CDR3 is 17 residues long. Germline loops: CDR1 SGHAT, CDR2 FQNNGV.

There are a few counts of this clone. The chain links TRBV19 to TRBJ2-1; 9 positions match TRBD2. The CDR3 consists of 15 residues. Germline V CDR1 and CDR2: LNHDA, SQIVND (reference sequence). With 7 bases clipped from V and 0 bases from J, the junction kept 4 bases outside the gene matches. The CDR3 nucleotides read TGTGCCAGTACCCATAGCGGGAGCTCCTACAATGAGCAGTTCTTC. This codes for CASTHSGSSYNEQFF.

This clone showed up just once. The chain couples TRBV30 to TRBJ2-7, with 8 bases lining up with TRBD2. The trim removed 5 bases at V and 5 bases at J, leaving 2 bases unmatched. The CDR3 is made up of 11 amino acids. Germline values: CDR1 GTSNPN, CDR2 SVGIG (reference sequence). The CDR3 DNA follows: TGTGCCTGGGGCGGGGGGAACGAGCAGTACTTC. This codes for CAWGGGNEQYF.

On this clone itself: Other DNA sequences in the same sample also yield this CDR3. The V call is TRBV5-1, the J call TRBJ2-3; 9 bases match TRBD1. Germline CDR1 reads SGHRS; CDR2 reads YFSETQ. Trimming cost V 3 bases and J 0 bases; bases outside gene matches: 2. CDR3 length: 15 residues. CDR3 in amino acids: CASSSGQGSTDTQYF. In DNA, the CDR3 is TGCGCCAGCAGCTCCGGACAGGGGAGCACAGATACGCAGTATTTT. The full variable domain, rest sourced from reference TRBV5-1 and TRBJ2-3, is KAGVTQTPRYLIKTRGQQVTLSCSPISGHRSVSWYQQTPGQGLQFLFEYFSETQRNKGNFPGRFSGRQFSNSRSEMNVSTLELGDSALYLCASSSGQGSTDTQYFGPGTRLTVL.

The J gene is TRBJ2-7, the V gene TRBV5-4; TRBD1 agrees at 11 bases. The CDR3 has 15 residues. V was clipped by 4 bases and J by 2 bases; unmatched bases: 5. The germline V gene encodes CDR1 SGHNT and CDR2 YYREEE (reference sequence). This CDR3 is CASSRDRGEAYEQYF. CDR3 sequence (DNA): TGTGCCAGCAGCAGGGACAGGGGGGAAGCCTACGAGCAGTACTTC.

The chain has TRBV5-5 and TRBJ2-3, with TRBD2 matching over 7 bases. Trimming took 4 bases from V and 2 from J; bases not matched to a gene: 4. This CDR3 has 14 amino acids. Per germline, CDR1 SGHKS and CDR2 YYEKEE (reference sequence). CDR3 bases: TGTGCCAGCAGCGATCTAGCGGCCACAGATACGCAGTATTTT. It encodes CASSDLAATDTQYF.

V usage is TRBV19 and J usage is TRBJ1-1, with 10 bases identical to TRBD1. CDR3 size: 18 residues. The V and J ends lost 4 bases and 0 bases, in that order; junction bases with no gene match: 11. Germline values: CDR1 LNHDA, CDR2 SQIVND (reference sequence). The CDR3 is CASSKGTGTGALNTEAFF. CDR3 nucleotide sequence: TGTGCCAGTAGTAAGGGGACCGGGACAGGGGCCCTGAACACTGAAGCTTTCTTT.

This clone was observed a handful of times. The rearrangement uses TRBV18 and TRBJ2-2, with 10 bases aligning to TRBD2. With 4 bases clipped from V and 0 bases from J, the junction kept 2 bases outside the gene matches. The CDR3 runs to 16 residues. Germline V gene data show CDR1 as KGHSH and CDR2 as LQKENI. The CDR3 DNA sequence: TGTGCCAGCTCACGCCTAGCGGGAGCGAACACCGGGGAGCTGTTTTTT. It translates to CASSRLAGANTGELFF.

This rearrangement joins TRBV5-1 to TRBJ2-5; a possible D gene is TRBD2 (6 bases). Germline loops: CDR1 SGHRS, CDR2 YFSETQ. V was pared by 4 bases and J by 5 bases, with 27 bases between. CDR3 length: 18 residues. CDR3 sequence: CASSPNLGAGNAGETQYF. CDR3 in DNA: TGCGCCAGCAGCCCTAACCTTGGGGCGGGAAACGCAGGGGAGACCCAGTACTTC.

This clone came up a few times. The V gene is TRBV2, the J gene TRBJ2-5; TRBD1 aligns across 10 bases. The CDR3 totals 14 residues. V was clipped by 8 bases and J by 1 base; unmatched bases: 4. Per the germline V gene, CDR1 is SNHLY and CDR2 is FYNNEI. CDR3 sequence: CASGDRGIQETQYF. The CDR3 bases are TGTGCCAGCGGGGACAGGGGTATCCAAGAGACCCAGTACTTC.

The chain links TRBV20-1 to TRBJ1-4; 10 bases fit TRBD1. The CDR3 sequence is 16 residues long. Trimming at V came to 3 bases and at J to 0 bases, leaving 4 bases not matched to a gene. The germline V gene has CDR1 DFQATT and CDR2 SNEGSKA (reference sequence). The CDR3 region is CSASDRGRATNEKLFF. The CDR3 DNA sequence: TGCAGTGCTAGTGACAGGGGGCGGGCAACTAATGAAAAACTGTTTTTT.

The chain uses TRBV28 and TRBJ1-2; D may be TRBD1 (5 bases). The CDR3 consists of 13 residues. Germline V gene lookup returns CDR1 MDHEN and CDR2 SYDVKM. V lost 6 bases to trimming and J lost 6 bases, with 14 bases between them. The CDR3 DNA sequence: TGTGCCAGCAGGCTCCCTCAGGGTCATGGCTACACCTTC. Translated, it gives CASRLPQGHGYTF.

The chain has TRBV2 and TRBJ1-5; 7 positions match TRBD1. The CDR3 length is 14 residues. The junction had 9 bases not matched to a gene; V was cut back by 6 bases and J by 7 bases. Germline V lookup: CDR1 SNHLY, CDR2 FYNNEI. CDR3 region: CASSWDSQGQPQHF. CDR3 DNA: TGTGCCAGCAGCTGGGACAGTCAGGGGCAGCCCCAGCATTTT.

The DNA of the CDR3 is TGTGCCAGCAGTTTTATAGGCGGGAGTGAGACCCAGTACTTC. Translating gives CASSFIGGSETQYF. The chain is built from TRBV28 and TRBJ2-5, with 7 nucleotides matching TRBD2. Germline loops: CDR1 MDHEN, CDR2 SYDVKM. With V trimmed by 3 bases and J by 5 bases, 6 bases remained unmatched. The CDR3 is 14 amino acids.

The CDR3 DNA is TGTGCCAGCTTTGCGTACTCCTACAATGAGCAGTTCTTC. Translating it yields CASFAYSYNEQFF. V usage is TRBV6-5 and J usage is TRBJ2-1; D is unclear. Trimming pared 8 bases from V and 0 bases from J, leaving 8 bases between. Germline CDR1 reads MNHEY; CDR2 reads SVGAGI. The CDR3 contains 13 residues.

This clone appeared a single time. The chain carries TRBV15 and TRBJ2-7; TRBD1 agrees at 9 bases. The length of the CDR3 is 16 residues. The V segment lost 0 bases and the J segment 5 bases; nucleotides outside the gene matches: 8. The germline V gene encodes CDR1 LNHNV and CDR2 YYDKDF (reference sequence). CDR3 region: CATSREGQGPLDEQYF. The CDR3 bases are TGTGCCACCAGCAGAGAGGGACAGGGACCTTTGGACGAGCAGTACTTC. Supplemented by reference TRBV15 and TRBJ2-7, the full variable domain reads DAMVIQNPRYQVTQFGKPVTLSCSQTLNHNVMYWYQQKSSQAPKLLFHYYDKDFNNEADTPDNFQSRRPNTSFCFLDIRSPGLGDTAMYLCATSREGQGPLDEQYFGPGTRLTVT.

The chain links TRBV9 to TRBJ2-1; 9 bases line up with TRBD2. In germline, CDR1 is SGDLS, CDR2 YYNGEE. The CDR3 covers 15 residues. V dropped 0 bases and J dropped 7; count of bases not matched to a gene: 5. In DNA, the CDR3 is TGTGCCAGCAGCGTAGTGGCGGGGGGGCAAAATGAGCAGTTCTTC. Residues: CASSVVAGGQNEQFF.

The rearrangement uses TRBV4-3 and TRBJ2-1, with D perhaps TRBD2 (7 bases). Trimming took off 0 bases at V and 9 bases at J, with 18 bases between the two ends. This CDR3 is built from 16 residues. CDR1 and CDR2 from the germline V gene are LGHNA and YSLEER. CDR3 coding DNA: TGCGCCAGCAGCCAAGATATGAGGGGGGGCCAGGCTGAGCAGTTCTTC. Translating gives CASSQDMRGGQAEQFF.

The chain uses TRBV18 and TRBJ2-6, with D tentatively TRBD1 (5 bases). V lost 6 bases and J 0 bases, leaving 12 bases between the germline ends. The CDR3 is 16 amino acids. Germline V CDR1 and CDR2: KGHSH, LQKENI. CDR3 sequence: CASSIRGSSGANVLTF. CDR3 nucleotides: TGTGCCAGCTCCATTAGGGGATCCTCTGGGGCCAACGTCCTGACTTTC.

The V call is TRBV2, the J call TRBJ2-2; D uncertain. The CDR3 extends over 12 amino acids. V shed 1 base and J shed 10 bases, with 7 bases lying between them. The V gene's germline CDR1 is SNHLY and CDR2 FYNNEI. The CDR3 is CASSEDRQELFF. CDR3 nucleotides: TGTGCCAGCAGTGAAGATAGACAGGAGCTGTTTTTT. Full variable domain (missing parts from reference TRBV2 and TRBJ2-2): EPEVTQTPSHQVTQMGQEVILRCVPISNHLYFYWYRQILGQKVEFLVSFYNNEISEKSEIFDDQFSVERPDGSNFTLKIRSTKLEDSAMYFCASSEDRQELFFGEGSRLTVL.

The rearrangement links TRBV19 to TRBJ2-2; 9 bases map to TRBD1. The germline CDR1 and CDR2 sequences are LNHDA and SQIVND (reference sequence). V trimming: 10 bases; J trimming: 3 bases; junction bases outside the gene matches: 3. The CDR3 sequence is 13 residues long. CDR3 DNA: TGTGCCACCGGACAGGGGCACACCGGGGAGCTGTTTTTT. Its translation is CATGQGHTGELFF.

The genes are TRBV10-3 and TRBJ2-7; TRBD1 might be the D (5 bases). Germline values: CDR1 ENHRY, CDR2 SYGVKD. Trimming took 4 bases from V and 1 from J, leaving 11 bases between them. The length of the CDR3 is 14 residues. The CDR3 coding sequence is TGTGCCATCAGTGGTACAGGATTATCCTACGAGCAGTACTTC. Amino acids: CAISGTGLSYEQYF.

The sample holds a few counts of this clone. This chain joins TRBV6-5 and TRBJ1-5; D is ambiguous. This CDR3 has 13 residues. The ends were cut back, 6 bases at V and 1 base at J, with 7 bases in the middle. CDR1 and CDR2 from the germline V gene are MNHEY and SVGAGI. This chain's CDR3 is CASRLRSNQPQHF. DNA of the CDR3: TGTGCCAGCAGACTAAGGAGCAATCAGCCCCAGCATTTT.